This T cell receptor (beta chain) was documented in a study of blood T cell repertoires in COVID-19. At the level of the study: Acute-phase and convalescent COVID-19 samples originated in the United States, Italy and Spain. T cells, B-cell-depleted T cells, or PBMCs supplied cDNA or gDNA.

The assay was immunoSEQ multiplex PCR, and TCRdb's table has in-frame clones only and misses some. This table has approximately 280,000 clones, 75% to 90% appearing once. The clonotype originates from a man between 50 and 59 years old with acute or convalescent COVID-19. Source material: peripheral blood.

The DNA for the CDR3 is TGTGCCAGCAGCTTAGCGCAGGAGGATCCCTACACCTTC. It specifies CASSLAQEDPYTF. V and J are TRBV7-9 and TRBJ1-2, with D hard to call. CDR3 size: 13 residues. V gave up 0 bases and J gave up 10 bases, with 12 bases separating them. Germline loops: CDR1 SEHNR, CDR2 FQNEAQ (reference sequence).